This TCR beta chain appears in the sequencing data of a study of control samples from healthy donors and cancer patients. The repertoire was sequenced with immunoSEQ multiplex PCR; TCRdb's copy has only in-frame clones and lacks some. The sample contains 110,000 to 150,000 clones, 70% to 90% of which appear only once. CDR3 length: 18 amino acids. Looked up from germline, CDR1 is SQVTM and CDR2 is ANQGSEA. The ends lost 7 bases at V and 4 bases at J; junction bases unmatched: 17. The gene calls are TRBV29-1 and TRBJ1-6; 9 bases are a match to TRBD1. The origin of this receptor is a young woman in good health. The specimen was blood. CDR3 in amino acids: CSALPGQGLYIYNSPLHF. The CDR3 coding sequence is TGCAGCGCATTACCGGGACAGGGACTATATATATATAATTCACCCCTCCACTTT.